The clone carrying this TCR beta chain was counted a few times. Its antigen is as yet unknown. This entry is derived from a study of identical twins. The CDR3 sequence is 16 residues long. J gave up 7 bases and V 3 bases, and 14 bases lay outside the gene matches. Per germline, CDR1 ENHRY and CDR2 SYGVKD. Study observations and caveats: Excess sharing between twins was weaker in beta out-of-frame sequences. Recombination models fit unrelated individuals' TCR alpha sharing but underestimated twins'.

Unique molecular identifiers were present on cDNA, and template switching added a universal primer site. TCRdb fed the 5' RACE reads into MiXCR, producing one record per CDR3 protein. Here the sample spans 1.5 million to 2 million distinct CDR3 sequences, around 33% being singletons. This clonotype was sampled from a newborn girl in good health. The genes are TRBV10-3 and TRBJ2-7; 8 nucleotides line up with TRBD2. The sample consisted of cord blood. For the CDR3, the DNA is TGTGCCATCAGTGAATGGCTAGCGGGCGTAGACAATGAGCAGTACTTC. It translates to CAISEWLAGVDNEQYF.